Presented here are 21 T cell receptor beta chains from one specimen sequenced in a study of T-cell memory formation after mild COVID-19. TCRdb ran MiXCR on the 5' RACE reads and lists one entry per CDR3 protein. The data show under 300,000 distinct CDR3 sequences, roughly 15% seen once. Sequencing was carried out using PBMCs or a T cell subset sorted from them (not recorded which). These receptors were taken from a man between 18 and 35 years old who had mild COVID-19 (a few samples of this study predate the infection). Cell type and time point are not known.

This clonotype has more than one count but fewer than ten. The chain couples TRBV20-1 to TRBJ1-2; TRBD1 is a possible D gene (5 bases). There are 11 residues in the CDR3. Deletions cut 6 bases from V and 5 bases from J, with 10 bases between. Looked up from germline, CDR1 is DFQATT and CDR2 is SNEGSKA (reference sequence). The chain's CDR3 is CSAPTVYGYTF. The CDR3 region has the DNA TGCAGTGCCCCGACAGTATATGGCTACACCTTC.

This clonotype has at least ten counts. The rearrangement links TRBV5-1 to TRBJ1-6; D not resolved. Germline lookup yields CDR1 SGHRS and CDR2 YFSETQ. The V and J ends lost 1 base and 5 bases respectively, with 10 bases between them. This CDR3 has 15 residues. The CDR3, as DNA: TGCGCCAGCAGCTTGTCGGCAGTAAATAATTCACCCCTCCACTTT. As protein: CASSLSAVNNSPLHF.

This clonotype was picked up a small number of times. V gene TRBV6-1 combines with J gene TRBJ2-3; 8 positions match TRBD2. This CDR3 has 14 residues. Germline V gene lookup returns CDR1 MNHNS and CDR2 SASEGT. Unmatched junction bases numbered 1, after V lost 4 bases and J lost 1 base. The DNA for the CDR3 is TGTGCCAGCAGTGCGGGGGGGGGCACAGATACGCAGTATTTT. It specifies CASSAGGGTDTQYF.

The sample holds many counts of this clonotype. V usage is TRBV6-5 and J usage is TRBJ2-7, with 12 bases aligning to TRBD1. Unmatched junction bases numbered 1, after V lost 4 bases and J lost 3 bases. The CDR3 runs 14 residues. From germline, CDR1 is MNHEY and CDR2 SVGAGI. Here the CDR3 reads CASSWDRGLYEQYF. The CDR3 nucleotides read TGTGCCAGCAGTTGGGACAGGGGGCTCTACGAGCAGTACTTC.

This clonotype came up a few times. CDR3 in amino acids: CASSSHVGQGTDTQYF. DNA for the CDR3: TGTGCCAGCAGCTCCCATGTGGGACAGGGCACAGATACGCAGTATTTT. This sequence joins TRBV7-3 and TRBJ2-3; TRBD1 agrees at 8 bases. After removal of 4 bases from V and 1 base from J, the junction contained 7 bases not matched to a gene. Germline V lookup: CDR1 SGHTA, CDR2 FQGTGA. This CDR3 spans 16 amino acids.

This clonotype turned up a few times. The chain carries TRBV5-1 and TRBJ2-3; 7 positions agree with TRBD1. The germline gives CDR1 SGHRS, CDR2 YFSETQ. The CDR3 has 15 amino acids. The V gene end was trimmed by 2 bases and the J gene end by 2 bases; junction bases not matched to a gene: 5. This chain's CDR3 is CASSFWDRSTDTQYF. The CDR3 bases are TGCGCCAGCAGCTTCTGGGACAGATCCACAGATACGCAGTATTTT. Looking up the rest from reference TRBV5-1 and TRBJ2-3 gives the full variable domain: KAGVTQTPRYLIKTRGQQVTLSCSPISGHRSVSWYQQTPGQGLQFLFEYFSETQRNKGNFPGRFSGRQFSNSRSEMNVSTLELGDSALYLCASSFWDRSTDTQYFGPGTRLTVL.

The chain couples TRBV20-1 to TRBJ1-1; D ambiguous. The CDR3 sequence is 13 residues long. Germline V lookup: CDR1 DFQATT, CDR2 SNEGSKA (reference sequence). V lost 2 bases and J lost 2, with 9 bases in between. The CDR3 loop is CSARRQPNTEAFF. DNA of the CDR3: TGCAGTGCTAGACGGCAGCCTAACACTGAAGCTTTCTTT.

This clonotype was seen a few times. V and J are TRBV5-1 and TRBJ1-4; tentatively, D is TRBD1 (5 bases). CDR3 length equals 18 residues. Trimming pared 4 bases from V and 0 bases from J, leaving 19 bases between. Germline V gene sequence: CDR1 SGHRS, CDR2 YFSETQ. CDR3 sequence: CASSPTGGGFATNEKLFF. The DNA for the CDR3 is TGCGCCAGCAGCCCGACCGGGGGTGGATTCGCAACTAATGAAAAACTGTTTTTT.

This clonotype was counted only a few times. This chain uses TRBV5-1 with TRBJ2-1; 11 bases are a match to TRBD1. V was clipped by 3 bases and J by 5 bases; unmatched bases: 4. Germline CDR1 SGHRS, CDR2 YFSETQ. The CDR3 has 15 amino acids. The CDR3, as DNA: TGCGCCAGCAGCTGGGGACAGGGGGGGAACAATGAGCAGTTCTTC. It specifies CASSWGQGGNNEQFF.

As DNA, the CDR3 is TGTGCCAGCAGCTTATCGTCGGGGGCAGCTTACAACTATGGCTACACCTTC. Encoded protein: CASSLSSGAAYNYGYTF. The chain links TRBV7-9 to TRBJ1-2, with D perhaps matching TRBD1 (6 bases). This CDR3 spans 17 amino acids. Trimming cost V 2 bases and J 2 bases, with 18 bases left between them. The germline V gene has CDR1 SEHNR and CDR2 FQNEAQ (reference sequence).

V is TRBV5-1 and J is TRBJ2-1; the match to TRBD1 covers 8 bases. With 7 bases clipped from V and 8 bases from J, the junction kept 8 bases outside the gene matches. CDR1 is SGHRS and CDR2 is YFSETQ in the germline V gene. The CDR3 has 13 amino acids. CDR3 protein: CASGTGPRDEQFF. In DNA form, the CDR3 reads TGCGCCAGCGGGACAGGACCCCGCGATGAGCAGTTCTTC.

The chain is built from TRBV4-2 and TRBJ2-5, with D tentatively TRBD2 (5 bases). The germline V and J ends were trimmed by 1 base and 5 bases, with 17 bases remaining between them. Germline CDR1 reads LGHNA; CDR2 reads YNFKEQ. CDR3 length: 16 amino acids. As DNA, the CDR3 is TGTGCCAGCAGCCAAGCAGCCATTGGGGAGTCGGAGACCCAGTACTTC. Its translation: CASSQAAIGESETQYF.

In nucleotides, the CDR3 is TGTGCCAGCAGACCTGGGACAGGGGGCTTTGGCTACACCTTC. Residues: CASRPGTGGFGYTF. The V and J genes are TRBV12-3 or TRBV12-4 and TRBJ1-2; TRBD1 aligns across 12 bases. V was clipped by 6 bases and J by 7 bases; unmatched bases: 6. This CDR3 has 14 residues.

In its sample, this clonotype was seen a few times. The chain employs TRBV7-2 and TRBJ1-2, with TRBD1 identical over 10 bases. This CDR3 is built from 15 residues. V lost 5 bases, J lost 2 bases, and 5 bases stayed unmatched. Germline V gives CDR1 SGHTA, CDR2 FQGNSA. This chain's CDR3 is CASSLGQGQNYGYTF. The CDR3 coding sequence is TGTGCCAGCAGCCTGGGACAGGGGCAGAACTATGGCTACACCTTC.

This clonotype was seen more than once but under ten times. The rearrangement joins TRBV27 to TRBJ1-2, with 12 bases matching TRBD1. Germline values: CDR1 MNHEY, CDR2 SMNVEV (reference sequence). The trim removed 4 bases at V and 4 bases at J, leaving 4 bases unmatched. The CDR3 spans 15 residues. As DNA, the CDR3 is TGTGCCAGCAGTTCGGGACAGGGGGCGGTCTATGGCTACACCTTC. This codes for CASSSGQGAVYGYTF.

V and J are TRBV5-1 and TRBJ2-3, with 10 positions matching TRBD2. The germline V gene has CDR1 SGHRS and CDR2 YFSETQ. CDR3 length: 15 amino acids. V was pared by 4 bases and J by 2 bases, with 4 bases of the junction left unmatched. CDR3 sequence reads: CASSGTSAYTDTQYF. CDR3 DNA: TGCGCCAGCAGCGGGACTAGCGCGTACACAGATACGCAGTATTTT.

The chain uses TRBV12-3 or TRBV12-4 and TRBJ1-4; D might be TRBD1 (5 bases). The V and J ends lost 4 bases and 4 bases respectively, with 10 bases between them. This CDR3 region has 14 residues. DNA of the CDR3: TGTGCCAGCAGTTCCGGGACGGTTAATGAAAAACTGTTTTTT. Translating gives CASSSGTVNEKLFF.

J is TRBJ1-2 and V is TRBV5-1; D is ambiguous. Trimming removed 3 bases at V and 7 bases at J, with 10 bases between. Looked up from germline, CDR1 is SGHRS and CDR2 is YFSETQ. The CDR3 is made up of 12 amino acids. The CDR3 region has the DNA TGCGCCAGCAGCTCGCCCCCGGGTGGCTACACCTTC. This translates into CASSSPPGGYTF.

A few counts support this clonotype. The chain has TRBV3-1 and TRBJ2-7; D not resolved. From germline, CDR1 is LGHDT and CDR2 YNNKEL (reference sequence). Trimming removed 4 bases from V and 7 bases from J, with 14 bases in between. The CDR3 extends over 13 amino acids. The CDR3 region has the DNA TGTGCCAGCAGCCCGGACCTATTGCGGGAGCAGTACTTC. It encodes CASSPDLLREQYF.

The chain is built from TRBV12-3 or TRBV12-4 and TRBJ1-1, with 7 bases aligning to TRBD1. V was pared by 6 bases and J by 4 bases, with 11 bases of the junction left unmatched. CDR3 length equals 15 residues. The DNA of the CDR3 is TGTGCCAGCAGCCCTTGGGGACAGTCTAGCACTGAAGCTTTCTTT. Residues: CASSPWGQSSTEAFF.

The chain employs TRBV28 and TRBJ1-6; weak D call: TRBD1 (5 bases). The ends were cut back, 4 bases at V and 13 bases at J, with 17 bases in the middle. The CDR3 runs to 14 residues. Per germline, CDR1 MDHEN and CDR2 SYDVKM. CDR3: CASSSRLGLVPLHF. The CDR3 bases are TGTGCCAGCAGTTCTCGTTTGGGGCTGGTGCCCCTCCACTTT.